These 27 T cell receptor beta chains originate from one sample sequenced in a study of blood T cells in healthy people across ages. Primed by a sample-barcoded 5' primer and a J-beta primer mix, a second PCR proceeded for about 7 to 11 cycles. MiXCR, run by TCRdb on the 5' RACE reads, gives a single entry per CDR3 protein. The top ten hold approximately 14% of the sample, which has around 1.1 million distinct CDR3 sequences, around two fifths seen once. The sample taken for sequencing was blood. Source of these receptors: a man aged 18 to 30 in good health.

This clonotype was detected a few times. The chain is built from TRBV20-1 and TRBJ1-5; perhaps TRBD1 as D (5 bases). V lost 4 bases, J lost 4 bases, and 11 bases lay in between. CDR1 is DFQATT and CDR2 is SNEGSKA in the germline V gene (reference sequence). The CDR3 is made up of 13 amino acids. The CDR3, as DNA: TGCAGTGCTATAGGGACGCGAAATCAGCCCCAGCATTTT. It yields the protein CSAIGTRNQPQHF.

The chain joins TRBV15 to TRBJ2-3; the D is unclear. Germline V gives CDR1 LNHNV, CDR2 YYDKDF (reference sequence). Trimming removed 0 bases from V and 1 base from J, with 11 bases in between. The CDR3 loop spans 16 amino acids. The CDR3 DNA follows: TGTGCCACCAGCAGAGAGAAGGGCCCTCGCACAGATACGCAGTATTTT. It translates to CATSREKGPRTDTQYF. The full variable domain, completed using reference TRBV15 and TRBJ2-3, is DAMVIQNPRYQVTQFGKPVTLSCSQTLNHNVMYWYQQKSSQAPKLLFHYYDKDFNNEADTPDNFQSRRPNTSFCFLDIRSPGLGDTAMYLCATSREKGPRTDTQYFGPGTRLTVL.

The V call is TRBV20-1, the J call TRBJ1-2; D gene unclear. CDR1 and CDR2 from the germline V gene are DFQATT and SNEGSKA (reference sequence). The CDR3 length is 12 residues. V was pared by 6 bases and J by 6 bases, with 14 bases between. As DNA, the CDR3 is TGCAGTGCCGCGGAAGGGTCAAATGGCTACACCTTC. Amino acid sequence: CSAAEGSNGYTF.

The rearrangement joins TRBV7-2 to TRBJ2-1; 8 nucleotides align to TRBD2. This CDR3 comprises 16 residues. With 2 bases clipped from V and 7 bases from J, the junction kept 10 bases outside the gene matches. Germline CDR1 SGHTA, CDR2 FQGNSA. CDR3 residues: CASSLRRGGGENEQFF. The CDR3 nucleotides read TGTGCCAGCAGCTTAAGACGGGGGGGCGGTGAGAATGAGCAGTTCTTC.

The chain is built from TRBV2 and TRBJ2-3; 11 nucleotides line up with TRBD2. Germline-derived CDR1 and CDR2 are SNHLY and FYNNEI. The CDR3 spans 16 residues. V gave up 5 bases and J gave up 3 bases; unmatched junction bases: 7. The CDR3 region is CASSTFLAGGTDTQYF. The DNA for the CDR3 is TGTGCCAGCAGTACATTTCTAGCGGGGGGTACAGATACGCAGTATTTT.

This clonotype was found a few times. J is TRBJ2-5 and V is TRBV29-1; unclear D gene. V was clipped by 2 bases and J by 11 bases, with 18 bases between them. In germline, CDR1 is SQVTM, CDR2 ANQGSEA. The CDR3 is made up of 13 amino acids. The CDR3 DNA is TGCAGCGTTGAAAGGGCAGCAGTCAATGAGCAGTACTTC. It translates to CSVERAAVNEQYF.

V gene TRBV3-1 combines with J gene TRBJ1-1, with TRBD1 matching over 8 bases. This CDR3 has 16 residues. J lost 3 bases, V lost 0 bases, and 6 bases had no gene match. CDR1 is LGHDT, CDR2 YNNKEL, per germline (reference sequence). CDR3 region: CASSQEAGGADTEAFF. CDR3 DNA: TGTGCCAGCAGCCAAGAGGCAGGGGGCGCGGACACTGAAGCTTTCTTT.

V is TRBV5-1 and J is TRBJ2-1, with 10 bases fitting TRBD2. V shed 7 bases, J shed 5 bases, and the junction held 6 bases outside the gene matches. Germline V lookup: CDR1 SGHRS, CDR2 YFSETQ. The CDR3 contains 14 residues. CDR3 coding DNA: TGCGCCAGCCGCTGGACTAGCGGAAACAATGAGCAGTTCTTC. Translated, it gives CASRWTSGNNEQFF.

The CDR3, as DNA: TGTGCCAGCAGCTTAACGCCGGTGCCAGAGACCCAGTACTTC. Its protein product is CASSLTPVPETQYF. V and J are TRBV7-2 and TRBJ2-5; no definite D call. The CDR3 runs to 14 residues. V gave up 2 bases and J gave up 4 bases, with 11 bases separating them. Germline assignment: CDR1 SGHTA and CDR2 FQGNSA.

This clonotype was picked up a small number of times. The chain combines TRBV4-2 with TRBJ1-2, with TRBD1 as a possible D gene (5 bases). The CDR3 loop spans 18 amino acids. The germline gives CDR1 LGHNA, CDR2 YNFKEQ. Deletions cut 0 bases from V and 5 bases from J, with 22 bases between. The DNA for the CDR3 is TGTGCCAGCAGCCAAGAGTTGGGCCAGGGTGTTAGTTGGTATGGCTACACCTTC. It encodes CASSQELGQGVSWYGYTF.

The genes are TRBV20-1 and TRBJ1-1; D gene uncertain. Germline-derived CDR1 and CDR2 are DFQATT and SNEGSKA (reference sequence). The CDR3 spans 12 residues. Trimming took off 5 bases at V and 3 bases at J, with 10 bases between the two ends. CDR3 loop: CSARVLDTEAFF. The CDR3 DNA is TGCAGTGCTCGCGTTTTAGACACTGAAGCTTTCTTT.

This clonotype was detected only a few times. This CDR3 is CSARLANYGYTF. The CDR3 DNA sequence: TGCAGTGCTAGATTAGCTAACTATGGCTACACCTTC. The rearrangement joins TRBV20-1 to TRBJ1-2; D uncertain. CDR3 size: 12 residues. CDR1 is DFQATT, CDR2 SNEGSKA, per germline (reference sequence). V shed 2 bases and J shed 0 bases, with 4 bases lying between them.

Concerning this clonotype: Its ends do not fully match the called genes, so a read error is possible. The chain couples TRBV7-8 to TRBJ2-1; weak D call: TRBD1 (6 bases). The CDR3 spans 15 residues. Germline loops: CDR1 SGHVS, CDR2 FQNEAQ. The CDR3 spells CAGSRRGSSYNEQFF. The CDR3 DNA follows: TGTGCCGGCAGCCGCAGGGGTTCCTCCTACAATGAGCAGTTCTTC. The full variable domain, rest sourced from reference TRBV7-8 and TRBJ2-1, is GAGVSQSPRYKVAKRGQDVALRCDPISGHVSLFWYQQALGQGPEFLTYFQNEAQLDKSGLPSDRFFAERPEGSVSTLKIQRTQQEDSAVYLCAGSRRGSSYNEQFFGPGTRLTVL.

In this sample, this clonotype turned up a few times. This chain joins TRBV7-9 and TRBJ2-1; D unresolved. Germline V gives CDR1 SEHNR, CDR2 FQNEAQ (reference sequence). This CDR3 is built from 9 residues. The V end lost 5 bases, the J end lost 12 bases, and 5 bases lay between the germline ends. CDR3 DNA: TGTGCCAGCAGCCCTATGCAGTTCTTC. This translates into CASSPMQFF.

This clonotype was detected only once. A much more abundant neighbour one base away suggests this may be a read error. The V gene is TRBV29-1, the J gene TRBJ2-3; 8 bases are shared with TRBD1. From germline, CDR1 is SQVTM and CDR2 ANQGSEA. Trimming at V came to 5 bases and at J to 5 bases, leaving 6 bases not matched to a gene. This CDR3 has 13 residues. CDR3 DNA sequence: TGCAGCGTTCGGACAGGGTTAGTAGATACGCAGTATTTT. Protein sequence: CSVRTGLVDTQYF.

The chain carries TRBV28 and TRBJ1-1; possibly TRBD1 for D (6 bases). Per germline, CDR1 MDHEN and CDR2 SYDVKM. This CDR3 contains 15 residues. V was shortened by 7 bases and J by 6 bases, with 21 bases between the two germline ends. The CDR3: CASTTSRVNRAEAFF. The CDR3 coding sequence is TGTGCCAGCACCACCTCCCGGGTTAACAGGGCTGAAGCTTTCTTT.

Comment on this clonotype: The junction departs from the called germline gene at one end, perhaps through a read error. The CDR3 nucleotides read TGTGCCAGCAGCGCCTTGGGCCAGCGGGGTCAGTCCCAGCATTTT. It translates to CASSALGQRGQSQHF. The V and J genes are TRBV7-8 and TRBJ1-5; no definite D call. This CDR3 region has 15 residues. The germline CDR1 and CDR2 sequences are SGHVS and FQNEAQ.

CDR3 DNA sequence: TGCGCCAGCAGCCAAGATAGCCTTGGACGGAACACCATATATTTT. Its protein is CASSQDSLGRNTIYF. V gene TRBV4-1 combines with J gene TRBJ1-3; D not resolved. V shed 0 bases and J shed 7 bases, with 13 bases lying between them. The CDR3 extends over 15 amino acids. The germline V gene encodes CDR1 MGHRA and CDR2 YSYEKL.

The gene calls are TRBV19 and TRBJ1-5; a weak D match, TRBD1 (5 bases). Germline lookup yields CDR1 LNHDA and CDR2 SQIVND (reference sequence). The CDR3 sequence is 15 residues long. V was cut by 3 bases and J by 6 bases, with 15 bases left in between. The CDR3 is CASSISRVEGQPQHF. The CDR3 DNA is TGTGCCAGTAGTATCTCCAGGGTTGAAGGTCAGCCCCAGCATTTT.

The chain recombines TRBV27 with TRBJ2-3, with TRBD2 identical over 9 bases. The CDR3 contains 14 residues. J gave up 3 bases and V 10 bases, and 8 bases lay outside the gene matches. CDR1 and CDR2 (germline): MNHEY, SMNVEV (reference sequence). The CDR3 loop is CATGRGGWTDTQYF. The CDR3 region has the DNA TGTGCCACCGGGCGGGGGGGCTGGACAGATACGCAGTATTTT.

The chain employs TRBV20-1 and TRBJ2-2, with unresolved D. This CDR3 is built from 15 residues. Germline values: CDR1 DFQATT, CDR2 SNEGSKA (reference sequence). Deletions cut 0 bases from V and 3 bases from J, with 11 bases between. The CDR3 here is CSARDVRADTGELFF. The CDR3 coding sequence is TGCAGTGCTAGAGATGTACGGGCGGACACCGGGGAGCTGTTTTTT.

This chain links TRBV6-2 or TRBV6-3 with TRBJ1-5, with 8 nucleotides matching TRBD1. J lost 0 bases, V lost 4 bases, and 11 bases had no gene match. Germline V gene data show CDR1 as MNHEY and CDR2 as SVGEGT. The CDR3 runs 18 residues. The CDR3 DNA follows: TGTGCCAGCAGTTTACGGGACAGGTATTATACTAGCAATCAGCCCCAGCATTTT. Translation gives CASSLRDRYYTSNQPQHF.

This clonotype was seen many times. The J gene is TRBJ2-3, the V gene TRBV9, with 13 bases that match TRBD2. V gave up 4 bases and J gave up 0 bases; unmatched junction bases: 5. This CDR3 has 17 residues. The germline gives CDR1 SGDLS, CDR2 YYNGEE. The CDR3 spells CASSIRTSGGSTDTQYF. The DNA for the CDR3 is TGTGCCAGCAGCATCCGGACTAGCGGGGGAAGCACAGATACGCAGTATTTT.

On this clonotype: Germline and junction disagree at one end, which may indicate a read error. The chain combines TRBV7-7 with TRBJ2-3; 8 bases agree with TRBD2. From germline, CDR1 is SSHAT and CDR2 FNYEAQ (reference sequence). This CDR3 comprises 15 residues. CDR3 amino acids: CASSLGSGAPNTQYF. The CDR3 bases are TGTGCTAGCAGCTTAGGTAGCGGGGCTCCCAATACGCAGTATTTT.

This clonotype was recorded a few times. This rearrangement joins TRBV9 to TRBJ2-1, with 9 bases fitting TRBD1. Germline V gene sequence: CDR1 SGDLS, CDR2 YYNGEE. The J segment lost 2 bases and the V segment lost 4 bases, leaving 4 bases of the junction unmatched. The CDR3 runs 15 residues. Here the CDR3 DNA reads TGTGCCAGCAGCCCACAGGGGGCCACCTACAATGAGCAGTTCTTC. It translates to CASSPQGATYNEQFF.

The J gene is TRBJ2-7, the V gene TRBV29-1, with D maybe TRBD1 (5 bases). Trimming took off 1 base at V and 7 bases at J, with 14 bases between the two ends. The CDR3 is 13 amino acids. From germline, CDR1 is SQVTM and CDR2 ANQGSEA. CDR3 nucleotide sequence: TGCAGCGTTGAAGCCGTCAGGGATAATGAGCAGTACTTC. The encoded protein is CSVEAVRDNEQYF.

Written as DNA, the CDR3 is TGTGCCAGCAGTTTATATTTTTCGGGCGTTAACTATGGCTACACCTTC. Amino acids: CASSLYFSGVNYGYTF. This rearrangement joins TRBV27 to TRBJ1-2; D not certain. The ends were cut back, 1 base at V and 1 base at J, with 13 bases in the middle. The germline gives CDR1 MNHEY, CDR2 SMNVEV (reference sequence). The CDR3 covers 16 residues.